This is a list of T cell receptor beta chains from one sample in a study of STAT5B mutations in CD4+ large granular lymphocyte leukemia. Libraries were prepared by immunoSEQ multiplex PCR; TCRdb keeps only in-frame clonotypes and omits some of them. The sample carries some 51,000 clones, around 81% recorded once. Input material: CD4+ T cells from blood buffy coats. All receptors come from a human donor in good health. Both conserved end residues are trimmed from each CDR3.

v_gene: TRBV5-1
j_gene: TRBJ2-1
CDR3aa: ASSLVLTGGNEQF

v_gene: TRBV2
j_gene: TRBJ2-7
CDR3aa: ASVRMGYEQY

v_gene: TRBV5-1
j_gene: TRBJ1-1
CDR3aa: ASSQRTGRPEAF

v_gene: TRBV28
j_gene: TRBJ2-7
CDR3aa: ASSMGSSYEQY

v_gene: TRBV4-2
j_gene: TRBJ2-3
CDR3aa: ASSQESGTSGADTQY

v_gene: TRBV11-3
j_gene: TRBJ2-1
CDR3aa: ASSLYGAGIYNEQF

v_gene: TRBV6-5
j_gene: TRBJ1-1
CDR3aa: ASSSWGQGFEAF

v_gene: TRBV7-3
j_gene: TRBJ2-3
CDR3aa: ASSQGASDTQY

v_gene: TRBV13
j_gene: TRBJ2-2
CDR3aa: ASRRVGFGTGELF

v_gene: TRBV30
j_gene: TRBJ1-6
CDR3aa: AWMRDIGNSPLH

v_gene: TRBV11-3
j_gene: TRBJ2-5
CDR3aa: ASSLEGETQY

v_gene: TRBV10-1
j_gene: TRBJ2-1
CDR3aa: ASGGTSYNEQF

v_gene: TRBV21-1
j_gene: TRBJ1-1
CDR3aa: ASSKVVNTEAF

v_gene: TRBV4-2
j_gene: TRBJ2-7
CDR3aa: ASSQAGQGYEQY

v_gene: TRBV4-1
j_gene: TRBJ1-5
CDR3aa: ASSQATSSNQPQH

v_gene: TRBV10-3
j_gene: TRBJ1-1
CDR3aa: AISTDRLLLNTEAF

v_gene: TRBV7-3
j_gene: TRBJ2-1
CDR3aa: ASSLTSAQRGSYNEQF

v_gene: TRBV7-9
j_gene: TRBJ2-5
CDR3aa: ASSSSFRLAGQETQY

v_gene: TRBV6-1
j_gene: TRBJ2-3
CDR3aa: ASSGWETDTQY

v_gene: TRBV6-1
j_gene: TRBJ1-4
CDR3aa: ATSGRGAANEKLF

v_gene: TRBV5-1
j_gene: TRBJ1-1
CDR3aa: ASSLALSDTEAF

v_gene: TRBV5-1
j_gene: TRBJ2-7
CDR3aa: ASSFGPTGSSYEQY

v_gene: TRBV6-1
j_gene: TRBJ1-5
CDR3aa: ASSEQGDQPQH

v_gene: TRBV5-1
j_gene: TRBJ2-7
CDR3aa: ASSLQGVYEQY

v_gene: TRBV30
j_gene: TRBJ1-1
CDR3aa: ASRLGLNTEAF

v_gene: TRBV5-4
j_gene: TRBJ1-2
CDR3aa: ASSVDRGFNGYT

v_gene: TRBV10-3
j_gene: TRBJ2-5
CDR3aa: AISEQETQY

v_gene: TRBV7-6
j_gene: TRBJ2-4
CDR3aa: ASSFADSSGIQY

v_gene: TRBV7-9
j_gene: TRBJ2-5
CDR3aa: ASSPQITYRETQY

v_gene: TRBV5-4
j_gene: TRBJ2-7
CDR3aa: ASSFPGRSNEQY

v_gene: TRBV6-1
j_gene: TRBJ2-1
CDR3aa: ASIRTGGPYNEQF

v_gene: TRBV4-1
j_gene: TRBJ2-5
CDR3aa: ASSQAEAGGQETQY

v_gene: TRBV7-9
j_gene: TRBJ1-1
CDR3aa: ASSPSGGRIEAF

v_gene: TRBV6-4
j_gene: TRBJ2-3
CDR3aa: ASSDKYTGTDTQY

v_gene: TRBV19
j_gene: TRBJ1-1
CDR3aa: ASSIYSMPEAF

v_gene: TRBV4-1
j_gene: TRBJ1-1
CDR3aa: ASSRPGQMNTEAF

v_gene: TRBV11-3
j_gene: TRBJ2-1
CDR3aa: ASSLQGLYNEQF

v_gene: TRBV7-9
j_gene: TRBJ1-1
CDR3aa: ASSLTGGGNTEAF

v_gene: TRBV7-3
j_gene: TRBJ2-2
CDR3aa: ASSFLTSTGELF

v_gene: TRBV11-2
j_gene: TRBJ2-1
CDR3aa: ASSLRLAALSNEQF

v_gene: TRBV5-4
j_gene: TRBJ2-5
CDR3aa: ASSLADRRETQY

v_gene: TRBV10-1
j_gene: TRBJ2-5
CDR3aa: ATGTVSGGQETQY

v_gene: TRBV7-9
j_gene: TRBJ2-3
CDR3aa: ASSLGLRGLMNTQY